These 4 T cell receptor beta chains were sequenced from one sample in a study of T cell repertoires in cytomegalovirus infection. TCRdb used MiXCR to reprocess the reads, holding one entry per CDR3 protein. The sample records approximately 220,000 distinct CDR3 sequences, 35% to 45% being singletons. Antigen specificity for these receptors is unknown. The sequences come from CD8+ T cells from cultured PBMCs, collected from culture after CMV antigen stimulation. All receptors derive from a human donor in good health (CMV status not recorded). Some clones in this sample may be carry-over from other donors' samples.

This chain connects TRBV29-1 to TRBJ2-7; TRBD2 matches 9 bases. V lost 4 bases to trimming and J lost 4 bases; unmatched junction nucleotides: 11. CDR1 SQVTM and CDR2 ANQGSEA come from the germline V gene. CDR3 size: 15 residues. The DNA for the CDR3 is TGCAGCGTTGTTTTTAGCGGGAGTGTCGGGTACGAGCAGTACTTC. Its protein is CSVVFSGSVGYEQYF.

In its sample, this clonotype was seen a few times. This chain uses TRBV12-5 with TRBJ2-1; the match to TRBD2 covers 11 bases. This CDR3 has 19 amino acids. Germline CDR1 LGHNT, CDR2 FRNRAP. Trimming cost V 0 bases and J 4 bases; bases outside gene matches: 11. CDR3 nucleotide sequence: TGTGCTAGTGGTTTGGTTCTCTTACTAGCGGGGGCCATATACAATGAGCAGTTCTTC. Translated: CASGLVLLLAGAIYNEQFF.

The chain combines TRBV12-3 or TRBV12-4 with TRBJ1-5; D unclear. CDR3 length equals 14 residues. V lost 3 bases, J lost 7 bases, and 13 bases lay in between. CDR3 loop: CASSLRRVEQPQHF. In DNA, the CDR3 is TGTGCCAGCAGTTTGAGGAGGGTTGAGCAGCCCCAGCATTTT.

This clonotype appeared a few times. CDR3 residues: CASSSPNGYEQYF. The CDR3 nucleotides are TGTGCCAGCAGCTCCCCTAACGGGTACGAGCAGTACTTC. The chain combines TRBV7-2 with TRBJ2-7; no clear D gene. The CDR3 runs 13 residues. The germline V gene encodes CDR1 SGHTA and CDR2 FQGNSA. The ends were cut back, 4 bases at V and 4 bases at J, with 11 bases in the middle.